Listed here are 25 T cell receptor beta chains from one sample, sequenced in a study of blood T cell repertoires in COVID-19. Sequencing used immunoSEQ multiplex PCR; TCRdb keeps in-frame clones, though not all of them. The sample consists of 70,000 or so clones, 76% of them appearing once. Sequenced sample: peripheral blood. These receptors all stem from a man aged 55 to 70 with COVID-19, enrolled during active disease.

The V and J genes are TRBV30 and TRBJ2-7; D may be TRBD2 (6 bases). This CDR3 is 15 amino acids long. Trimming shortened V by 5 bases and J by 6 bases, and 23 bases separated the two germline ends. Germline assignment: CDR1 GTSNPN and CDR2 SVGIG (reference sequence). The CDR3 DNA reads as TGTGCCTGGCAACAATCTCACGGGGGATCGGGCGAGCAGTACTTC. It yields the protein CAWQQSHGGSGEQYF. The full variable domain, its missing parts supplied by reference TRBV30 and TRBJ2-7, is SQTIHQWPATLVQPVGSPLSLECTVEGTSNPNLYWYRQAAGRGLQLLFYSVGIGQISSEVPQNLSASRPQDRQFILSSKKLLLSDSGFYLCAWQQSHGGSGEQYFGPGTRLTVT.

This chain joins TRBV11-2 and TRBJ1-1; 8 bases agree with TRBD1. Trimming at V came to 4 bases and at J to 6 bases, leaving 10 bases not matched to a gene. CDR1 and CDR2 (germline): SGHAT, FQNNGV. The CDR3 has 15 amino acids. The CDR3 spells CASSSRQGFSSEAFF. The CDR3, as DNA: TGTGCCAGCAGCTCTAGACAGGGGTTTAGCTCTGAAGCTTTCTTT.

This chain connects TRBV6-5 to TRBJ2-3, with a tentative D call TRBD2 (6 bases). V was cut by 6 bases and J by 1 base, with 11 bases left in between. CDR3 length: 14 amino acids. CDR1 and CDR2 from the germline V gene are MNHEY and SVGAGI. The CDR3 DNA reads TGTGCCAGCAGGCCCTGGGGGGGCACAGATACGCAGTATTTT. It specifies CASRPWGGTDTQYF.

The chain combines TRBV30 with TRBJ2-1; a weak D match, TRBD2 (5 bases). Trimming pared 6 bases from V and 2 bases from J, leaving 11 bases between. The CDR3 runs 13 residues. Germline V gene lookup returns CDR1 GTSNPN and CDR2 SVGIG (reference sequence). In nucleotides, the CDR3 is TGTGCCTGCAGACTACACACCTACAATGAGCAGTTCTTC. It codes for CACRLHTYNEQFF.

The chain uses TRBV5-1 and TRBJ2-7; 11 bases are shared with TRBD2. CDR1 SGHRS and CDR2 YFSETQ come from the germline V gene. V lost 3 bases to trimming and J lost 4 bases; unmatched junction nucleotides: 6. The CDR3 sequence is 15 residues long. The CDR3 sequence is CASSYLAGGSYEQYF. The CDR3 region has the DNA TGCGCCAGCAGCTACCTAGCGGGAGGATCATACGAGCAGTACTTC.

This chain links TRBV15 with TRBJ2-3; 8 bases are shared with TRBD2. J was trimmed by 4 bases and V by 6 bases; bases with no gene match: 9. The CDR3 runs 15 residues. Germline CDR1 reads LNHNV; CDR2 reads YYDKDF (reference sequence). The CDR3 here is CATSFRPGGPDTQYF. CDR3 sequence (DNA): TGTGCCACCAGTTTCAGGCCGGGGGGGCCAGATACGCAGTATTTT.

In its sample, this clone was seen once. The chain carries TRBV19 and TRBJ1-5, with 8 bases fitting TRBD1. Looked up from germline, CDR1 is LNHDA and CDR2 is SQIVND (reference sequence). V trimming: 6 bases; J trimming: 7 bases; junction bases outside the gene matches: 2. This CDR3 spans 12 amino acids. The CDR3: CASRGQGQPQHF. CDR3 nucleotide sequence: TGTGCCAGTAGAGGACAGGGACAGCCCCAGCATTTT.

The chain joins TRBV30 to TRBJ1-2; tentative D call: TRBD1 (6 bases). Trimming left V 5 bases short and J 4 bases short, with 14 bases between. CDR1 and CDR2 (germline): GTSNPN, SVGIG (reference sequence). This CDR3 comprises 13 residues. CDR3 amino acids: CAWSLDRLYGYTF. The CDR3 region has the DNA TGTGCCTGGTCCCTCGACAGGCTCTATGGCTACACCTTC.

The chain joins TRBV29-1 to TRBJ1-2; D gene uncertain. CDR3 size: 11 residues. The germline V gene has CDR1 SQVTM and CDR2 ANQGSEA. V dropped 1 base and J dropped 5 bases, with 5 bases sitting between them. The chain's CDR3 is CSVEGGYGYTF. In DNA form, the CDR3 reads TGCAGCGTTGAAGGCGGATATGGCTACACCTTC.

V gene TRBV29-1 combines with J gene TRBJ2-3; perhaps TRBD2 as D (5 bases). V dropped 3 bases and J dropped 5 bases, with 12 bases sitting between them. The CDR3 consists of 13 residues. CDR1 and CDR2 (germline): SQVTM, ANQGSEA. The CDR3 is CSVEGEFGDTQYF. The CDR3 region has the DNA TGCAGCGTTGAGGGAGAGTTTGGAGATACGCAGTATTTT.

J is TRBJ1-1 and V is TRBV11-2; the D gene is possibly TRBD1 (5 bases). This CDR3 spans 16 amino acids. Trimming cost V 0 bases and J 1 base, with 12 bases left between them. Germline-derived CDR1 and CDR2 are SGHAT and FQNNGV. CDR3 nucleotide sequence: TGTGCCAGCAGCTTAGAGGGGGGTAGGGGGAACACTGAAGCTTTCTTT. Protein product: CASSLEGGRGNTEAFF.

This sequence joins TRBV21-1 and TRBJ1-2; the table gives TRBD1 as D, unverified against the DNA. TRBV21-1 is a pseudogene locus. The CDR3 has 13 amino acids. The CDR3 DNA is TGTGCCACCCTGGGACAGGGTGGCTATGGCTACACCTTC. Its translation: CATLGQGGYGYTF.

The gene calls are TRBV28 and TRBJ2-1; possibly TRBD1 for D (6 bases). From germline, CDR1 is MDHEN and CDR2 SYDVKM. Trimming removed 7 bases from V and 7 bases from J, with 17 bases in between. The CDR3 contains 14 residues. CDR3 sequence: CASTTFAQGNEQFF. The CDR3 region has the DNA TGTGCCAGCACCACTTTCGCGCAGGGGAATGAGCAGTTCTTC.

This rearrangement joins TRBV9 to TRBJ2-1; the match to TRBD2 covers 9 bases. The CDR3 is 12 residues long. The V gene's germline CDR1 is SGDLS and CDR2 YYNGEE. With 3 bases clipped from V and 15 bases from J, the junction kept 7 bases outside the gene matches. The CDR3 spells CASSGDSGSLFF. CDR3 coding DNA: TGTGCCAGCAGCGGCGATAGCGGGAGTCTGTTCTTC.

This clone was observed a handful of times. The V gene is TRBV9, the J gene TRBJ1-1; 9 bases are a match to TRBD1. CDR1 and CDR2 (germline): SGDLS, YYNGEE. Unmatched junction bases numbered 2, after V lost 4 bases and J lost 4 bases. The CDR3 has 13 amino acids. The DNA for the CDR3 is TGTGCCAGCAGCTTGACAGGGGGCACTGAAGCTTTCTTT. Translated: CASSLTGGTEAFF.

In its sample, this clone was seen once. This chain uses TRBV19 with TRBJ1-4; the D is unclear. The CDR3 is 13 amino acids. The germline V gene has CDR1 LNHDA and CDR2 SQIVND (reference sequence). Trimming stripped 2 bases from V and 8 bases from J, with 9 bases between. The CDR3 protein is CASSIYSQEKLFF. The CDR3 DNA sequence: TGTGCCAGTAGTATATACAGTCAAGAAAAACTGTTTTTT.

In its sample, this clone was seen a few times. The chain is built from TRBV5-5 and TRBJ1-4; 7 bases match TRBD1. The junction had 5 bases not matched to a gene; V was cut back by 8 bases and J by 4 bases. There are 13 residues in the CDR3. Germline-derived CDR1 and CDR2 are SGHKS and YYEKEE (reference sequence). CDR3 DNA sequence: TGTGCCAGACAGGGACAGATTAATGAAAAACTGTTTTTT. It specifies CARQGQINEKLFF.

This chain joins TRBV28 and TRBJ2-5, with 8 bases matching TRBD2. With 2 bases clipped from V and 6 bases from J, the junction kept 8 bases outside the gene matches. The V gene's germline CDR1 is MDHEN and CDR2 SYDVKM. CDR3 length: 15 amino acids. The CDR3 spells CASSLILAGGKTQYF. The DNA for the CDR3 is TGTGCCAGCAGTTTAATCCTAGCGGGTGGAAAGACCCAGTACTTC.

The V call is TRBV9, the J call TRBJ2-7; 9 nucleotides align to TRBD2. The CDR3 totals 14 residues. The germline V gene encodes CDR1 SGDLS and CDR2 YYNGEE. V shed 4 bases, J shed 0 bases, and the junction held 2 bases outside the gene matches. The CDR3 nucleotides read TGTGCCAGCAGCAGTAGCGGGAGCTCCTACGAGCAGTACTTC. It specifies CASSSSGSSYEQYF.

The chain couples TRBV7-9 to TRBJ1-1, with TRBD1 identical over 10 bases. V gave up 3 bases and J gave up 1 base; unmatched junction bases: 2. In germline, CDR1 is SEHNR, CDR2 FQNEAQ (reference sequence). The CDR3 loop spans 15 amino acids. For the CDR3, the DNA is TGTGCCAGCAGCTTCCGGACAGGGGGGAACACTGAAGCTTTCTTT. Translated, it gives CASSFRTGGNTEAFF.

The chain employs TRBV6-5 and TRBJ1-4; D is perhaps TRBD1 (5 bases). CDR1 and CDR2 (germline): MNHEY, SVGAGI. The CDR3 contains 15 residues. V shed 6 bases and J shed 6 bases, with 17 bases lying between them. DNA of the CDR3: TGTGCCAGCAGCCTACACCCAGGACAAGATGAAAAACTGTTTTTT. It is translated as CASSLHPGQDEKLFF.

The chain uses TRBV2 and TRBJ2-6, with no clear D. The germline V and J ends were trimmed by 1 base and 0 bases, with 7 bases remaining between them. Germline CDR1 and CDR2: SNHLY and FYNNEI. The CDR3 consists of 16 residues. CDR3 in DNA: TGTGCCAGCAGTGAAGGTCAAATCTCTGGGGCCAACGTCCTGACTTTC. Protein product: CASSEGQISGANVLTF. The complete variable domain, with remaining parts taken from reference TRBV2 and TRBJ2-6, reads EPEVTQTPSHQVTQMGQEVILRCVPISNHLYFYWYRQILGQKVEFLVSFYNNEISEKSEIFDDQFSVERPDGSNFTLKIRSTKLEDSAMYFCASSEGQISGANVLTFGAGSRLTVL.

V and J are TRBV14 and TRBJ2-1; a weak D match, TRBD1 (7 bases). Germline V gives CDR1 SGHDN, CDR2 FVKESK. This CDR3 comprises 13 residues. V shed 4 bases and J shed 7 bases, with 11 bases lying between them. The CDR3 sequence is CASSRAGGNEQFF. The CDR3 coding sequence is TGTGCCAGCAGCCGGGCAGGGGGGAATGAGCAGTTCTTC.

V and J are TRBV2 and TRBJ2-3; a possible D gene is TRBD2 (5 bases). The CDR3 extends over 18 amino acids. The germline V and J ends were trimmed by 3 bases and 1 base, with 20 bases remaining between them. CDR1 SNHLY and CDR2 FYNNEI come from the germline V gene. In nucleotides, the CDR3 is TGTGCCAGCAGTGAGGCTATGCGCGGGCGGAACCGCACAGATACGCAGTATTTT. This translates into CASSEAMRGRNRTDTQYF.

This clone was seen repeatedly, ten times or more. The V call is TRBV6-5, the J call TRBJ2-7, with D uncertain. Germline V gene lookup returns CDR1 MNHEY and CDR2 SVGAGI. The CDR3 is 13 residues long. V dropped 7 bases and J dropped 6 bases, with 16 bases sitting between them. The CDR3 DNA follows: TGTGCCAGCACCTACAGCTCTATCGGCGAGCAGTACTTC. Residues: CASTYSSIGEQYF.